This T cell receptor (beta chain) stems from a study of lymphopenia after photon versus proton radiotherapy. Concerning this clone: Its antigen is not identified.

Overall study findings and caveats: After lymphocyte nadir, photon-treated repertoires showed oligoclonal expansion, especially CD8+ Temra. Better survival with proton therapy was suggested as possible, not demonstrated. In patients who died, overall survival fell as post-nadir TCR diversity dropped more.

Sequencing used immunoSEQ multiplex PCR; TCRdb keeps in-frame clones, though not all of them. This table holds around 18,000 clones, 70% to 85% found once. The CDR3 totals 13 residues. V was trimmed by 3 bases and J by 2 bases, leaving 7 bases between them. Germline CDR1 is MNHEY and CDR2 is SMNVEV (reference sequence). This specimen consisted of peripheral blood, obtained from a patient treated with proton-based radiotherapy. The origin of this receptor is a man in his 70s with pancreatic cancer. V gene TRBV27 combines with J gene TRBJ1-1; the D gene is possibly TRBD1 (5 bases). This CDR3 reads CASSFRGNTEAFF. The CDR3, as DNA: TGTGCCAGCAGTTTTAGGGGAAACACTGAAGCTTTCTTT.